The source of this T cell receptor beta chain is a study of blood T cells in healthy people across ages. Across the study: Template switching retrieved approximately one barcoded beta molecule for each two T cells. Overall study findings and caveats: Total diversity from one million sequenced T cells was likely underestimated.

This CDR3 is built from 16 residues. V trimming: 6 bases; J trimming: 1 base; junction bases outside the gene matches: 8. Germline CDR1 is MDHEN and CDR2 is SYDVKM. Worth noting for this clonotype: Its specificity is unknown.

Sample-barcoded 5' priming and a J-beta primer mix drove a second PCR of roughly 6 to 12 cycles. One entry per CDR3 protein, called by TCRdb with MiXCR from the 5' RACE reads. The sample carries hundreds of thousands of distinct CDR3 sequences, about 42% recorded once. The receptor was isolated from a man aged 55 to 69 in good health. The chain couples TRBV28 to TRBJ2-5; 10 nucleotides line up with TRBD1. Input material: blood. The CDR3 is CASSWGQGSPQETQYF. CDR3 coding DNA: TGTGCCAGCAGCTGGGGACAGGGGTCCCCCCAAGAGACCCAGTACTTC.